This T cell receptor (beta chain) came from a study of shared clonotypes between healthy human individuals. At the level of the study: Aged between 18 and 49, the donors were a couple of women and three men.

TCRdb keeps only in-frame clones here, not all; method: immunoSEQ multiplex PCR. The data hold some 1,100,000 clones, with about 84% observed a single time. General study points: Richness estimates generally favored naive over memory subsets. Large sequencing depth failed to make sorted-subset sequencing complete, rarefaction showed.

With respect to this clone: The antigen is unknown. This specimen includes other DNA sequences encoding the same CDR3.

The germline V gene encodes CDR1 MDHEN and CDR2 SYDVKM. The CDR3 loop spans 12 amino acids. The V and J ends lost 7 bases and 0 bases respectively, with 4 bases between them. The sequence was collected from a man aged 18 to 30 in good health. Some clones in this sample may be carry-over from other donors' samples. This sequence joins TRBV28 and TRBJ2-1; unclear D gene. The sequencing input was memory CD4+ T cells from PBMCs. Described subset: CD45RA-negative fraction. CDR3 residues: CASTSSYNEQFF. The CDR3 DNA sequence: TGTGCCAGCACTAGCTCCTACAATGAGCAGTTCTTC.